Presented here are 20 T cell receptor beta chains from one specimen sequenced in a study of blood T cell repertoires in COVID-19 (TCRdb year 2020). The method behind the library was the immunoSEQ multiplex PCR assay. Entries here come from immuneACCESS through TCRdb and include only in-frame sequences with V and J called. Some clones fail to appear in such tables; in the studies checked, an unresolved V gene covers under half of the shortfall, and the cause of the remainder is unknown. Counted in this sample were about 120,000 clones; 90% of them appeared once. 3.8% of the sample rests with the top ten. The sequenced sample was peripheral blood. The receptors here all came from a woman in her fifties or sixties with COVID-19, enrolled during active disease.

This chain joins TRBV6-5 and TRBJ1-2, with 7 bases lining up with TRBD1. CDR1 and CDR2 from the germline V gene are MNHEY and SVGAGI. V dropped 0 bases and J dropped 6; count of bases not matched to a gene: 7. The CDR3 has 15 amino acids. The CDR3: CASSYSRTGPDGYTF. The CDR3 DNA reads as TGTGCCAGCAGTTACTCTCGGACAGGTCCAGATGGCTACACCTTC.

The rearrangement links TRBV10-3 to TRBJ1-3, with TRBD1 matching over 7 bases. Germline V gene data show CDR1 as ENHRY and CDR2 as SYGVKD. This CDR3 comprises 16 residues. Trimming took 4 bases from V and 1 from J; bases not matched to a gene: 7. In DNA form, the CDR3 reads TGTGCCATCAGTGGCAGCCTCAGGGGGTCTGGAAACACCATATATTTT. Translation: CAISGSLRGSGNTIYF.

This rearrangement joins TRBV7-2 to TRBJ2-1; 7 bases fit TRBD2. V was clipped by 5 bases and J by 8 bases; unmatched bases: 3. This CDR3 region has 12 residues. In germline, CDR1 is SGHTA, CDR2 FQGNSA. For the CDR3, the DNA is TGTGCCAGCAGCCCTGCGGGGGATGAGCAGTTCTTC. Translated: CASSPAGDEQFF. The complete variable domain, with remaining parts taken from reference TRBV7-2 and TRBJ2-1, reads GAGVSQSPSNKVTEKGKDVELRCDPISGHTALYWYRQSLGQGLEFLIYFQGNSAPDKSGLPSDRFSAERTGGSVSTLTIQRTQQEDSAVYLCASSPAGDEQFFGPGTRLTVL.

The chain carries TRBV3-1 (or the pseudogene TRBV3-2) and TRBJ2-1, with D perhaps TRBD1 (6 bases). CDR1 and CDR2 from the germline V gene are LGHDT and YNNKEL (reference sequence). The CDR3 contains 16 residues. V was trimmed by 4 bases and J by 6 bases, leaving 19 bases between them. CDR3: CASSRTAGVGSNEQFF. The CDR3 nucleotides are TGTGCCAGCAGCCGGACCGCAGGGGTCGGGTCCAATGAGCAGTTCTTC.

V gene TRBV6-5 combines with J gene TRBJ1-5; D call uncertain. This CDR3 region has 13 residues. The ends were cut back, 6 bases at V and 0 bases at J, with 6 bases in the middle. Germline CDR1 is MNHEY and CDR2 is SVGAGI. This chain's CDR3 is CASRLYSNQPQHF. In nucleotides, the CDR3 is TGTGCCAGCAGACTTTATAGCAATCAGCCCCAGCATTTT.

J is TRBJ1-5 and V is TRBV18; TRBD1 matches 7 bases. The CDR3 is 17 residues long. Germline V lookup: CDR1 KGHSH, CDR2 LQKENI. Trimming at V came to 3 bases and at J to 4 bases, leaving 12 bases not matched to a gene. The CDR3 DNA reads as TGTGCCAGCTCACCTGGACAGGCGTTATGGGGAAATCAGCCCCAGCATTTT. It encodes CASSPGQALWGNQPQHF.

The chain has TRBV4-3 and TRBJ1-2, with 9 positions matching TRBD1. CDR1 and CDR2 (germline): LGHNA, YSLEER. The CDR3 runs 14 residues. V trimming: 4 bases; J trimming: 3 bases; junction bases outside the gene matches: 3. The chain's CDR3 is CASSPRTGDYGYTF. The CDR3 DNA reads as TGCGCCAGCAGCCCGAGGACAGGGGACTATGGCTACACCTTC.

CDR3 loop: CASSRDRGPSPLHF. CDR3 nucleotides: TGTGCCAGCAGTAGGGACAGGGGGCCTTCACCCCTCCACTTT. The rearrangement joins TRBV2 to TRBJ1-6; 12 bases map to TRBD1. Per the germline V gene, CDR1 is SNHLY and CDR2 is FYNNEI. Trimming took 5 bases from V and 9 from J; bases not matched to a gene: 2. CDR3 length: 14 residues.

The gene calls are TRBV5-4 and TRBJ2-1; 16 bases are a match to TRBD2. V trimming: 3 bases; J trimming: 9 bases; junction bases outside the gene matches: 6. The germline gives CDR1 SGHNT, CDR2 YYREEE (reference sequence). The CDR3 sequence is 16 residues long. The CDR3 here is CASSSGTSGGAAEQFF. The CDR3 coding sequence is TGTGCCAGCAGCTCCGGGACTAGCGGGGGGGCCGCTGAGCAGTTCTTC.

This chain connects TRBV4-1 to TRBJ1-1; D ambiguous. Germline V gene sequence: CDR1 MGHRA, CDR2 YSYEKL. The CDR3 length is 12 residues. Trimming stripped 3 bases from V and 8 bases from J, with 10 bases between. CDR3 loop: CASSQRATEAFF. In nucleotides, the CDR3 is TGCGCCAGCAGCCAGAGGGCGACGGAAGCTTTCTTT.

The chain recombines TRBV9 with TRBJ1-6, with 7 bases aligning to TRBD1. Germline CDR1 SGDLS, CDR2 YYNGEE. J lost 7 bases, V lost 2 bases, and 6 bases had no gene match. The CDR3 consists of 15 residues. The CDR3 DNA sequence: TGTGCCAGCAGCGTCTTTCCGGACAGGAATTCACCCCTCCACTTT. It translates to CASSVFPDRNSPLHF.

The V call is TRBV1, the J call TRBJ2-7; the D call in the table, TRBD1, was not verified against the DNA. TRBV1 is a listed pseudogene. This CDR3 comprises 12 residues. In DNA, the CDR3 is TGCACCAGCCCCGGCAGGTCCTACGAGCAGTACTTC. The encoded protein is CTSPGRSYEQYF.

The chain combines TRBV10-3 with TRBJ2-7; 9 nucleotides align to TRBD1. The CDR3 is 12 residues long. J was trimmed by 9 bases and V by 11 bases; bases with no gene match: 11. The germline CDR1 and CDR2 sequences are ENHRY and SYGVKD. The CDR3 coding sequence is TGTGCCGGAAAAACCGACAGGGGGAGGCAGTACTTC. It yields the protein CAGKTDRGRQYF.

J is TRBJ2-7 and V is TRBV5-1; D is unresolved. This CDR3 is 15 amino acids long. The germline CDR1 and CDR2 sequences are SGHRS and YFSETQ. Trimming removed 3 bases at V and 3 bases at J, with 16 bases between. The CDR3 DNA is TGCGCCAGCAGCTCCACAGTGAGATCCTACTACGAGCAGTACTTC. Translated: CASSSTVRSYYEQYF.

The rearrangement joins TRBV2 to TRBJ2-6; 9 nucleotides match TRBD1. CDR3 size: 19 residues. Germline V lookup: CDR1 SNHLY, CDR2 FYNNEI. The V gene end was trimmed by 11 bases and the J gene end by 4 bases; junction bases not matched to a gene: 21. For the CDR3, the DNA is TGTGCCGGAACTATGACAGCGACCCGCACAGGGGGCGGGGCCAACGTCCTGACTTTC. Translating gives CAGTMTATRTGGGANVLTF.

The rearrangement links TRBV6-6 to TRBJ2-3, with 7 bases identical to TRBD2. Germline V lookup: CDR1 MNHNY, CDR2 SVGAGI (reference sequence). J was trimmed by 3 bases and V by 4 bases; bases with no gene match: 4. The CDR3 contains 14 residues. Written as DNA, the CDR3 is TGTGCCAGCAGTTCCCGGGGGGATACAGATACGCAGTATTTT. Translating it yields CASSSRGDTDTQYF.

The rearrangement uses TRBV24-1 and TRBJ1-6; 9 nucleotides match TRBD1. CDR1 and CDR2 from the germline V gene are KGHDR and SFDVKD. V lost 9 bases to trimming and J lost 9 bases; unmatched junction nucleotides: 20. This CDR3 has 18 amino acids. CDR3 DNA: TGTGCCACCCCATTGATGGAGGGCCGGGACAGGGACTTTTCACCCCTCCACTTT. Protein: CATPLMEGRDRDFSPLHF.

The chain recombines TRBV19 with TRBJ1-1; TRBD1 matches 8 bases. V trimming: 5 bases; J trimming: 1 base; junction bases outside the gene matches: 3. The CDR3 sequence is 14 residues long. Germline CDR1 reads LNHDA; CDR2 reads SQIVND (reference sequence). The CDR3 bases are TGTGCCAGTAGTGCAGGGGGCGGGAACACTGAAGCTTTCTTT. Translated, it gives CASSAGGGNTEAFF.

The chain is built from TRBV10-3 and TRBJ1-1, with D possibly matching TRBD1 (5 bases). The CDR3 totals 14 residues. Trimming cost V 3 bases and J 5 bases, with 13 bases left between them. CDR1 and CDR2 (germline): ENHRY, SYGVKD. In DNA, the CDR3 is TGTGCCATCAGTGACCAGGGCGAAGGGACTGAAGCTTTCTTT. As protein: CAISDQGEGTEAFF.

J is TRBJ2-3 and V is TRBV9; 10 positions agree with TRBD2. The V gene's germline CDR1 is SGDLS and CDR2 YYNGEE. The CDR3 has 18 residues. The junction had 11 bases not matched to a gene; V was cut back by 0 bases and J by 4 bases. The CDR3 nucleotides read TGTGCCAGCAGCGTAGGGTTAGCGGGGGGCGGGGATGCAGATACGCAGTATTTT. It is translated as CASSVGLAGGGDADTQYF.